This T cell receptor (beta chain) emerged from a study of cytomegalovirus exposure and HLA in healthy donors. On this clone itself: Antigen: not known.

With 60 Vbeta and 13 Jbeta primers, the PCR was carried out. Data came from immunoSEQ multiplex PCR; TCRdb stores just in-frame clones and leaves some out. The sample records some 130,000 clones, roughly three quarters being singletons. The V gene lost 4 bases and the J gene lost 3 bases, with 8 bases spanning the gap. The CDR3 has 13 residues. Germline lookup yields CDR1 SGHRS and CDR2 YFSETQ. Overall study findings and caveats: Relative to the roughly 700-donor mean, N-insertions were reportedly fewer in an Asian-associated ancestry cluster in a later analysis. CMV antigen specificity of a few CMV-associated chains was confirmed in vitro.

This sequence originates from a middle-aged man in good health and CMV-seronegative. The rearrangement links TRBV5-1 to TRBJ2-1; D possibly corresponds to TRBD2 (6 bases). The sequenced sample was PBMCs. The CDR3 spells CASSGGIYNEQFF. CDR3 nucleotides: TGCGCCAGCAGCGGGGGGATCTACAATGAGCAGTTCTTC. The whole variable domain, filled in from reference TRBV5-1 and TRBJ2-1, reads KAGVTQTPRYLIKTRGQQVTLSCSPISGHRSVSWYQQTPGQGLQFLFEYFSETQRNKGNFPGRFSGRQFSNSRSEMNVSTLELGDSALYLCASSGGIYNEQFFGPGTRLTVL.